Following are 5 T cell receptor beta chains from one sample sequenced in a study of blood T cell repertoires in COVID-19. The repertoire was sequenced with immunoSEQ multiplex PCR; TCRdb's copy has only in-frame clones and lacks some. The profile shows more than 85,000 clones, more than 85% of them singletons. The sequencing input was peripheral blood. The receptors originated from a man aged 60 to 69 with acute or convalescent COVID-19.

This chain uses TRBV11-2 with TRBJ2-7, with 11 bases that match TRBD1. CDR3 length: 20 amino acids. CDR1 SGHAT and CDR2 FQNNGV come from the germline V gene. With 0 bases clipped from V and 1 base from J, the junction kept 14 bases outside the gene matches. In DNA, the CDR3 is TGTGCCAGCAGCTTAGATTACCGGACAGGGGGCGCAATATGGTCCTACGAGCAGTACTTC. It is translated as CASSLDYRTGGAIWSYEQYF.

The DNA for the CDR3 is TGTGCCAGCAGTCAGACCGGGACAGCCGGAAACACCATATATTTT. Translating it yields CASSQTGTAGNTIYF. J is TRBJ1-3 and V is TRBV7-8, with 7 nucleotides matching TRBD1. CDR3 length: 15 residues. The germline CDR1 and CDR2 sequences are SGHVS and FQNEAQ. The junction had 9 bases not matched to a gene; V was cut back by 6 bases and J by 4 bases.

The CDR3 region is CASSESGIETQYF. CDR3 bases: TGTGCCAGCAGTGAGTCAGGGATCGAGACCCAGTACTTC. The gene calls are TRBV6-1 and TRBJ2-5; maybe TRBD1 (5 bases). With 3 bases removed from V and 5 bases from J, the gap between germline ends came to 10 bases. The CDR3 is made up of 13 amino acids. CDR1 and CDR2 (germline): MNHNS, SASEGT.

J is TRBJ2-7 and V is TRBV18, with 8 bases that match TRBD1. Trimming cost V 0 bases and J 3 bases; bases outside gene matches: 4. CDR1 and CDR2 (germline): KGHSH, LQKENI. The CDR3 loop spans 15 amino acids. CDR3 protein: CASSPPAGQGYEQYF. In nucleotides, the CDR3 is TGTGCCAGCTCACCACCTGCAGGACAGGGCTACGAGCAGTACTTC.

V gene TRBV6-5 combines with J gene TRBJ1-1; tentatively, D is TRBD1 (6 bases). Germline CDR1 is MNHEY and CDR2 is SVGAGI. With 8 bases removed from V and 7 bases from J, the gap between germline ends came to 17 bases. The CDR3 has 13 residues. The CDR3 here is CASQPAIRGEAFF. DNA for the CDR3: TGTGCCAGCCAACCCGCAATCAGGGGTGAAGCTTTCTTT.